A selection of T cell receptor beta chains follows, all from one sample in a study of control samples from healthy donors and cancer patients. This table comes from immunoSEQ multiplex PCR, and its TCRdb copy is limited to in-frame clones, with some not included. The data show roughly 10,000 clones, with under 95% seen just once and about a fifth held by the top ten. The sequencing input was PBMCs. The source is a man aged 55 to 70 with colorectal cancer. Each CDR3 is given with its conserved first and last residue. D genes are given only for firm matches. Size is stated for part of the rows, as once, few or many counts, or as a class when the clone is expanded.

.,TRBJ2-3,TRBV15,.,TGTGCCACCAGCAGAGATCAGGGGTGGGTTGAGGGCACAGATACGCAGTATTTT,CATSRDQGWVEGTDTQYF
.,TRBJ2-3,TRBV27,.,TGTGCCAGCAGTCCCCTAGTGGGGGATACGCAGTATTTT,CASSPLVGDTQYF
.,TRBJ2-2,TRBV7-3,.,TGTGCCAGCAGCTTAGCGGTCACCGGGGAGCTGTTTTTT,CASSLAVTGELFF
.,TRBJ1-2,TRBV18,.,TGTGCCAGCTCACCGCCTAACTATGGCTACACCTTC,CASSPPNYGYTF
.,TRBJ2-1,TRBV5-1,.,TGCGCCAGCAGCATTGGAGGGGACCTCTCCTACAATGAGCAGTTCTTC,CASSIGGDLSYNEQFF
.,TRBJ2-3,TRBV21-1,.,TGTGCCAGCAGCTTCCGGGACAGGGGGCCGAAAGATACGCAGTATTTT,CASSFRDRGPKDTQYF
.,TRBJ2-3,TRBV7-2,TRBD2,TGTGCCAGCAGCTTAGAACTAGCGGGGGGCGCAGATACGCAGTATTTT,CASSLELAGGADTQYF
.,TRBJ2-7,TRBV28,TRBD2,TGTGCCAGCAGTTCGAACAGACTAGCCGGGGCCTACGAGCAGTACTTC,CASSSNRLAGAYEQYF
.,TRBJ2-2,TRBV29-1,.,TGCAGCGTTGTTGGAAAGGCCACCGGGGAGCTGTTTTTT,CSVVGKATGELFF
.,TRBJ1-6,TRBV15,.,TGTGCCACCAGCAGAGATTATCGGGGCTACTCACCCCTCCACTTT,CATSRDYRGYSPLHF
few,TRBJ1-3,TRBV10-3,.,TGTGCCACCCGCGAGGGACGGACCTCTGGAAACACCATATATTTT,CATREGRTSGNTIYF
.,TRBJ2-1,TRBV28,TRBD1,TGTGCCAGCAGTTTATGGGCGGCAGGGGGCGATGAGCAGTTCTTC,CASSLWAAGGDEQFF
.,TRBJ1-1,TRBV4-2,.,TGTGCCAGCAGCCAAGATTGGGGCTTTGACACGAACACTGAAGCTTTCTTT,CASSQDWGFDTNTEAFF
.,TRBJ2-5,TRBV15,TRBD2,TGTGCCACCAGTACTAGCGGGGCAGGGGCAAATAAACTCGAGACCCAGTACTTC,CATSTSGAGANKLETQYF
.,TRBJ1-2,TRBV7-8,.,TGTGCCAGCAGCTCCGTGCGTGGGAGTACTTATGGCTACACCTTC,CASSSVRGSTYGYTF
.,TRBJ1-5,TRBV2,.,TGTGCCAGCAGTTTACAGAGAGGGGCCGATCAGCCCCAGCATTTT,CASSLQRGADQPQHF
.,TRBJ2-1,TRBV5-1,.,TGCGCCAGCAGCTTGGAGGGTAGCTCCTACAATGAGCAGTTCTTC,CASSLEGSSYNEQFF
few,TRBJ1-2,TRBV7-2,.,TGTGCCAGCACCTCAAGGGCGGAGCAGAACTATGGCTACACCTTC,CASTSRAEQNYGYTF
.,TRBJ2-5,TRBV11-2,.,TGTGCCAGCAGCTTACCCCACTCTCTTCTAAAGACGGAGACCCAGTACTTC,CASSLPHSLLKTETQYF
.,TRBJ2-7,TRBV29-1,.,TGCAGCGTTGTCTTGTTTCGGGGGGCAGGCGAGCAGTACTTC,CSVVLFRGAGEQYF
.,TRBJ2-2,TRBV9,.,TGTGCCAGCAGCGTAGTTGGGGGAACCGGGGAGCTGTTTTTT,CASSVVGGTGELFF
.,TRBJ2-7,TRBV4-1,TRBD1,TGCGCCAGCAGCCAAGGACAGGGTCTGTACGAGCAGTACTTC,CASSQGQGLYEQYF
once,TRBJ2-5,TRBV5-1,.,TGCGCCAGCAGCATGCAGGGAAGCCAAGAGACCCAGTACTTC,CASSMQGSQETQYF
.,TRBJ2-7,TRBV15,.,TGTGCCACCGGCAGACCCCCGGGGGAGCAGTACTTC,CATGRPPGEQYF
once,TRBJ2-4,TRBV5-1,.,TGCGCCAGCAGCCCAACCACGGGGAAAAACATTCAGTACTTC,CASSPTTGKNIQYF
.,TRBJ2-6,TRBV2,.,TGTGCCAGCAGTGAAAGGTGGCCCCCTGGGCCCTCTGGGGCCAACGTCCTGACTTTC,CASSERWPPGPSGANVLTF
.,TRBJ1-1,TRBV7-2,.,TGTGCCAGCAGCTTAGGCCCCGCCACTGAAGCTTTCTTT,CASSLGPATEAFF
.,TRBJ2-2,TRBV30,.,TGTGCCTGGAGCCGGGGATTTACCACCGGGGAGCTGTTTTTT,CAWSRGFTTGELFF
.,TRBJ1-4,TRBV27,.,TGTGCCAGCAGTCCCCAAATAAGGTCTAATGAAAAACTGTTTTTT,CASSPQIRSNEKLFF
.,TRBJ1-2,TRBV30,.,TGTGCCTGGAGTGTAGGTGGATCTGGCTATGGCTACACCTTC,CAWSVGGSGYGYTF
.,TRBJ1-3,TRBV5-6,.,TGTGCCAGCAGCTCTTGGGGGCTCTCTGGAAACACCATATATTTT,CASSSWGLSGNTIYF
.,TRBJ1-1,TRBV6-2/TRBV6-3,.,TGTGCCAGCAGTTACTCGGCAGAACCCAACACTGAAGCTTTCTTT,CASSYSAEPNTEAFF
.,TRBJ1-1,TRBV28,.,TGTGCCAGCACATCGAGCGGGTTCTTGGGCTCCACTGAAGCTTTCTTT,CASTSSGFLGSTEAFF
.,TRBJ2-4,TRBV4-2,.,TGTGCCAGCAGCCAAGCGGGGGCGTTAGCCAAAAACATTCAGTACTTC,CASSQAGALAKNIQYF
.,TRBJ2-3,TRBV24-1,TRBD2,TGTGCCACCAGTCAGCTGTCTTCGTCCCCGCGGGGGTCAGATACGCAGTATTTT,CATSQLSSSPRGSDTQYF
.,TRBJ2-1,TRBV7-9,TRBD1,TGTGCCAGCAGCCAATCCGGGACAGGGAATTACAATGAGCAGTTCTTC,CASSQSGTGNYNEQFF
.,TRBJ2-7,TRBV29-1,TRBD1,TGCAGCGTCCGGACAGGGGGTGGTTACGAGCAGTACTTC,CSVRTGGGYEQYF
.,TRBJ2-2,TRBV11-3,TRBD1,TGTGCCAGCAGCCGACAGGGGGCTTCGCCCGGGGAGCTGTTTTTT,CASSRQGASPGELFF
once,TRBJ2-7,TRBV2,TRBD1,TGTGCCAGCAGGCGACAGGGTGCCTACGAGCAGTACTTC,CASRRQGAYEQYF
.,TRBJ2-5,TRBV5-1,TRBD2,TGCGCCAGCAGCTTCGGACTAGCCCCAGAGACCCAGTACTTC,CASSFGLAPETQYF
.,TRBJ1-2,TRBV5-6,.,TGTGCCAGCAGCTCCCTTTGGGGAGAAAACTATGGCTACACCTTC,CASSSLWGENYGYTF
.,TRBJ2-3,TRBV29-1,.,TGCAGCGTTGAAGGGGGGGCGGGGGCAGATACGCAGTATTTT,CSVEGGAGADTQYF
.,TRBJ2-1,TRBV5-1,TRBD1,TGCGCCAGCAGCCTCGGACAGGGACCTAACAATGAGCAGTTCTTC,CASSLGQGPNNEQFF
.,TRBJ1-1,TRBV6-5,.,TGTGCCAGCAGTATAACAGATGAGACCACTGAAGCTTTCTTT,CASSITDETTEAFF
.,TRBJ1-4,TRBV28,TRBD1,TGTGCCAGCAGTTTACCGACAGGGTTGAATGAAAAACTGTTTTTT,CASSLPTGLNEKLFF
.,TRBJ2-7,TRBV5-1,.,TGCGCCAGCAGATTGGCCGGGACAAGCTACGAGCAGTACTTC,CASRLAGTSYEQYF
.,TRBJ2-7,TRBV18,TRBD1,TGTGCCAGCTCACCGTCGGGACAGGGTTTCTACGAGCAGTACTTC,CASSPSGQGFYEQYF
.,TRBJ1-2,TRBV6-6,.,TGTGCCGGCCGGACAGAGGGTAACTATGGCTACACCTTC,CAGRTEGNYGYTF
.,TRBJ1-2,TRBV15,.,TGTGCCACCAGCAAGGGTTTGGGGCGCGAGGGCTACACCTTC,CATSKGLGREGYTF
.,TRBJ2-6,TRBV9,.,TGTGCCAGCAGCGTAGCCGGAGGGAAAGAAATTGGGGCCAACGTCCTGACTTTC,CASSVAGGKEIGANVLTF
once,TRBJ1-2,TRBV7-9,.,TGTGCCAGCAGCTTAAGGGGTGCGTCCATGGTTTATGGCTACACCTTC,CASSLRGASMVYGYTF
.,TRBJ1-5,TRBV7-2,.,TGTGCCAGCAGCTTAACAGGGTGGGGGCTTTCGCCCCAGCATTTT,CASSLTGWGLSPQHF
.,TRBJ2-2,TRBV4-3,.,TGCGCCAGCAGCTATACCAGGGTAGCGAGCACCGGGGAGCTGTTTTTT,CASSYTRVASTGELFF
.,TRBJ2-1,TRBV3-1/TRBV3-2,TRBD1,TGTGCCAGCAGCCAAGATGACAGGGAAGTGAGTGAGCAGTTCTTC,CASSQDDREVSEQFF